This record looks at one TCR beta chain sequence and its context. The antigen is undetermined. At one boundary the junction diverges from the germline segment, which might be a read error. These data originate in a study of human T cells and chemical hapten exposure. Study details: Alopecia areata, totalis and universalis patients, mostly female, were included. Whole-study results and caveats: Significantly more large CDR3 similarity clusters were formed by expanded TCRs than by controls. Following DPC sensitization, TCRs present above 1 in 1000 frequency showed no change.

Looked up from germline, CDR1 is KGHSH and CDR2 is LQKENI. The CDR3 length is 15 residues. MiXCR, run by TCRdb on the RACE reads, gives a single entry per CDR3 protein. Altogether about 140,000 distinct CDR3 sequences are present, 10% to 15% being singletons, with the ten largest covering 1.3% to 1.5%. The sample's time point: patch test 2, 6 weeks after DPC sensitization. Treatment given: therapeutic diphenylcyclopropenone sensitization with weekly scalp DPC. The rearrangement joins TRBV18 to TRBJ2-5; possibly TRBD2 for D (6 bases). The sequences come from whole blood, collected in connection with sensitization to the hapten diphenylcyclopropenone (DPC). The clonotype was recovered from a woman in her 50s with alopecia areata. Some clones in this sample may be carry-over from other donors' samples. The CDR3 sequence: CDSSPRLANQETQYF. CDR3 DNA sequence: TGTGACAGCTCGCCGAGGCTAGCGAACCAAGAGACCCAGTACTTC.